The entry below describes one T cell receptor (beta chain). This sample stems from a study of blood T cell repertoires in COVID-19. Study background: Collection of acute and convalescent COVID-19 samples took place in the United States, Italy and Spain. The analysed material was cDNA or gDNA that came from T cells, B-cell-depleted T cells, or PBMCs.

With V trimmed by 2 bases and J by 8 bases, 3 bases remained unmatched. The CDR3 spans 15 residues. In germline, CDR1 is KGHDR, CDR2 SFDVKD. The authors' processing: The authors estimated nucleated cell counts from reference gene primer amplification. Profiling relied on immunoSEQ multiplex PCR, and the TCRdb table lists in-frame clones only, not all of them. V and J calls and clone size follow that table, whereas D and trimming were derived from the DNA. The data hold around 180,000 clones, with approximately 79% observed a single time. This clonotype was obtained from a man aged 55 to 69 with active or convalescent COVID-19. The sequencing sample was made of peripheral blood. This chain connects TRBV24-1 to TRBJ2-1; TRBD1 matches 12 bases. CDR3 in DNA: TGTGCCACCAGTGATTGGGACAGGGGGCTTGATGAGCAGTTCTTC. Translating it yields CATSDWDRGLDEQFF.